This paragraph reports one TCR beta chain. The antigen remains unidentified. This sample is part of a study of shared clonotypes between healthy human individuals. Study-level results: A handful of donors held about 5% of naive CD4 clonotypes in common. Specimens sampled were limited to blood, with tissue repertoires likely differing.

The CDR3 runs to 16 residues. The V and J ends lost 7 bases and 1 base respectively, with 17 bases between them. Germline assignment: CDR1 SEHNR and CDR2 FQNEAQ (reference sequence). Naive CD8 cells, CD45RO-negative and positively selected for CCR7, excluded terminally differentiated effector memory CD45RA+ cells. When replicate PCRs were run on sorted subsets, they used around 200 ng DNA, approximately 33,000 T cell genomes. Data came from immunoSEQ multiplex PCR; TCRdb stores just in-frame clones and leaves some out. The sample has roughly 600,000 clones, roughly 98% seen once. The chain links TRBV7-9 to TRBJ2-1; D is perhaps TRBD2 (5 bases). The sequence was obtained from a young man in good health. Source material: naive CD8+ T cells sorted from blood. CDR3: CASTSPRTPSYNEQFF. The CDR3 coding sequence is TGTGCCAGCACCTCCCCCCGGACTCCATCCTACAATGAGCAGTTCTTC.